Below are 7 T cell receptor beta chains sequenced from a single sample in a study of blood T cell repertoires in COVID-19. Sequenced by immunoSEQ multiplex PCR; TCRdb stores in-frame clones only, minus some. The sample includes approximately 97,000 clones, approximately 85% of them seen just once. Sample: peripheral blood. Receptors were obtained from a human donor in a cohort sampled during active COVID-19.

This chain connects TRBV5-1 to TRBJ2-1; TRBD1 matches 7 bases. Trimming at V came to 4 bases and at J to 4 bases, leaving 11 bases not matched to a gene. Looked up from germline, CDR1 is SGHRS and CDR2 is YFSETQ. This CDR3 region has 16 residues. The DNA for the CDR3 is TGCGCCAGCAGCGCGGCCTATCTGGACAGGTACAATGAGCAGTTCTTC. This gives the protein CASSAAYLDRYNEQFF.

The chain links TRBV15 to TRBJ2-7, with a tentative D call TRBD1 (5 bases). Germline loops: CDR1 LNHNV, CDR2 YYDKDF (reference sequence). The CDR3 has 15 residues. Trimming pared 3 bases from V and 3 bases from J, leaving 15 bases between. The CDR3 reads CATSRGPTGYYEQYF. In nucleotides, the CDR3 is TGTGCCACCAGCAGGGGGCCCACAGGTTACTACGAGCAGTACTTC. The full variable domain, with the rest looked up from reference TRBV15 and TRBJ2-7, is DAMVIQNPRYQVTQFGKPVTLSCSQTLNHNVMYWYQQKSSQAPKLLFHYYDKDFNNEADTPDNFQSRRPNTSFCFLDIRSPGLGDTAMYLCATSRGPTGYYEQYFGPGTRLTVT.

A few counts support this clone. The chain combines TRBV19 with TRBJ2-7; tentatively, D is TRBD1 (6 bases). Germline V CDR1 and CDR2: LNHDA, SQIVND (reference sequence). The CDR3 sequence is 16 residues long. V was trimmed by 0 bases and J by 4 bases, leaving 16 bases between them. For the CDR3, the DNA is TGTGCCAGTAGTATAGATCCCGGCAGGGGAGTTTACGAGCAGTACTTC. Translating gives CASSIDPGRGVYEQYF.

CDR3 DNA sequence: TGTGCCAGCAGGCCCGCGGCTCACTATGGCTACACCTTC. Protein sequence: CASRPAAHYGYTF. The chain recombines TRBV25-1 with TRBJ1-2; D uncertain. Trimming removed 6 bases at V and 3 bases at J, with 11 bases between. CDR3 length: 13 amino acids. The germline CDR1 and CDR2 sequences are MGHDK and SYGVNS.

The rearrangement uses TRBV4-1 and TRBJ2-4; D is perhaps TRBD2 (6 bases). CDR1 MGHRA and CDR2 YSYEKL come from the germline V gene. This CDR3 comprises 16 residues. V lost 4 bases to trimming and J lost 8 bases, with 21 bases between them. CDR3 coding DNA: TGCGCCAGCAGCCGCCAGGGCAGGGAGGTAGGGGACATTCAGTACTTC. Protein: CASSRQGREVGDIQYF.

The chain is built from TRBV7-2 and TRBJ2-5, with TRBD1 as a possible D gene (6 bases). The germline CDR1 and CDR2 sequences are SGHTA and FQGNSA. The length of the CDR3 is 15 residues. With 4 bases removed from V and 2 bases from J, the gap between germline ends came to 14 bases. CDR3 coding DNA: TGTGCCAGCAGCTCGTATCGGGACACTCAAGAGACCCAGTACTTC. Its protein product is CASSSYRDTQETQYF.

The rearrangement uses TRBV27 and TRBJ2-1; 11 bases match TRBD2. Losses at the gene ends were 8 bases for V and 3 bases for J; bases not matched to a gene: 9. Germline CDR1 and CDR2: MNHEY and SMNVEV (reference sequence). The CDR3 spans 16 residues. This CDR3 is CASGTLAGALYNEQFF. The CDR3, as DNA: TGTGCCAGCGGCACACTAGCGGGGGCTCTCTACAATGAGCAGTTCTTC.